The 27 T cell receptor beta chains below come from one sample, sequenced in a study of technical replicates of blood from a handful of donors. Assay: immunoSEQ multiplex PCR; the TCRdb copy retains only in-frame clones and omits some. The sample has under 65,000 clones, 86% seen once. The sequenced material came from PBMCs. The receptors here all came from a human donor in good health. Some clones in this sample may be carry-over from other donors' samples.

This clone showed up just once. CDR3 DNA: TGTGCCAGCTCAACAAGTCTTGGGGCTAGCGGAGTATCCAATGAGCAGTTCTTC. The encoded protein is CASSTSLGASGVSNEQFF. The rearrangement joins TRBV18 to TRBJ2-1, with 7 positions matching TRBD2. The junction had 19 bases not matched to a gene; V was cut back by 5 bases and J by 6 bases. CDR3 length: 18 amino acids. Germline V lookup: CDR1 KGHSH, CDR2 LQKENI. Supplemented by reference TRBV18 and TRBJ2-1, the full variable domain reads NAGVMQNPRHLVRRRGQEARLRCSPMKGHSHVYWYRQLPEEGLKFMVYLQKENIIDESGMPKERFSAEFPKEGPSILRIQQVVRGDSAAYFCASSTSLGASGVSNEQFFGPGTRLTVL.

V and J are TRBV6-1 and TRBJ2-7, with 10 bases matching TRBD2. J lost 6 bases, V lost 2 bases, and 7 bases had no gene match. Germline CDR1 is MNHNS and CDR2 is SASEGT. The CDR3 runs to 15 residues. DNA of the CDR3: TGTGCCAGCAGTGAAAGGGCTAGCGGGGGCCCCGAGCAGTACTTC. Amino acid sequence: CASSERASGGPEQYF.

CDR3 in amino acids: CASSEQDRFQETQYF. In DNA, the CDR3 is TGTGCCAGCAGTGAACAGGACAGGTTCCAAGAGACCCAGTACTTC. This chain connects TRBV25-1 to TRBJ2-5; 7 positions match TRBD1. CDR3 length: 15 residues. V shed 2 bases, J shed 1 base, and the junction held 4 bases outside the gene matches. From germline, CDR1 is MGHDK and CDR2 SYGVNS.

The chain uses TRBV7-9 and TRBJ2-3, with TRBD2 as a possible D gene (6 bases). V lost 0 bases to trimming and J lost 4 bases, with 11 bases between them. Germline lookup yields CDR1 SEHNR and CDR2 FQNEAQ (reference sequence). The CDR3 has 15 residues. CDR3: CASSLALATADTQYF. In DNA form, the CDR3 reads TGTGCCAGCAGCTTAGCGCTAGCGACCGCAGATACGCAGTATTTT.

This clone occurred once. This chain links TRBV7-2 with TRBJ1-2, with D possibly matching TRBD1 (5 bases). The CDR3 covers 14 residues. V dropped 7 bases and J dropped 6 bases, with 18 bases sitting between them. The germline CDR1 and CDR2 sequences are SGHTA and FQGNSA. CDR3 region: CASTPRGRVHGYTF. DNA for the CDR3: TGTGCCAGCACCCCCAGAGGCAGGGTGCATGGCTACACCTTC.

V and J are TRBV18 and TRBJ2-1; 10 bases line up with TRBD2. Unmatched junction bases numbered 9, after V lost 6 bases and J lost 7 bases. CDR3 length: 15 amino acids. Germline V gene lookup returns CDR1 KGHSH and CDR2 LQKENI. The CDR3 DNA sequence: TGTGCCAGCTCCCTACTAGCGGGGCCTGGGAATGAGCAGTTCTTC. Protein: CASSLLAGPGNEQFF.

The J gene is TRBJ2-1, the V gene TRBV29-1; 12 nucleotides match TRBD2. CDR1 and CDR2 (germline): SQVTM, ANQGSEA. V lost 8 bases and J lost 8; bases outside the gene matches: 19. The CDR3 runs to 17 residues. The CDR3 spells CSTMEDATSGRLYEQFF. The CDR3 coding sequence is TGCAGCACCATGGAGGACGCCACTAGCGGGAGGTTGTATGAGCAGTTCTTC.

The chain uses TRBV6-6 and TRBJ2-7; 10 bases line up with TRBD2. This CDR3 spans 16 amino acids. J was trimmed by 3 bases and V by 0 bases; bases with no gene match: 5. Germline V gives CDR1 MNHNY, CDR2 SVGAGI (reference sequence). The CDR3 sequence: CASSYSASGRVYEQYF. The CDR3 DNA sequence: TGTGCCAGCAGTTACTCTGCTAGCGGGAGAGTCTACGAGCAGTACTTC.

The chain links TRBV10-3 to TRBJ2-2; 8 bases match TRBD1. The CDR3 extends over 15 amino acids. J gave up 6 bases and V 5 bases, and 8 bases lay outside the gene matches. The germline CDR1 and CDR2 sequences are ENHRY and SYGVKD. CDR3 sequence (DNA): TGTGCCATCAGTCCTGATATACAGGGGGCCGGGGAGCTGTTTTTT. Its protein is CAISPDIQGAGELFF.

CDR3 nucleotides: TGCGCCAGCAGGCCGGGACTAGCGGGACTCGCGAACACCGGGGAGCTGTTTTTT. The encoded protein is CASRPGLAGLANTGELFF. The J gene is TRBJ2-2, the V gene TRBV5-1; 13 nucleotides agree with TRBD2. The CDR3 is 18 residues long. Germline assignment: CDR1 SGHRS and CDR2 YFSETQ. V was clipped by 5 bases and J by 0 bases; unmatched bases: 7.

The chain couples TRBV4-1 to TRBJ2-7; D unclear. Germline values: CDR1 MGHRA, CDR2 YSYEKL. The germline V and J ends were trimmed by 1 base and 2 bases, with 9 bases remaining between them. CDR3 size: 14 residues. The CDR3 here is CASSQAETAYEQYF. CDR3 sequence (DNA): TGCGCCAGCAGCCAAGCCGAGACTGCCTACGAGCAGTACTTC.

The rearrangement joins TRBV5-1 to TRBJ1-2, with TRBD1 matching over 7 bases. V shed 6 bases, J shed 0 bases, and the junction held 11 bases outside the gene matches. Looked up from germline, CDR1 is SGHRS and CDR2 is YFSETQ. The CDR3 has 16 residues. CDR3 DNA sequence: TGCGCCAGCACCCGGGACAGTACACTTCCTAACTATGGCTACACCTTC. Translating gives CASTRDSTLPNYGYTF. Combining the CDR3 with reference TRBV5-1 and TRBJ1-2 gives the whole variable domain KAGVTQTPRYLIKTRGQQVTLSCSPISGHRSVSWYQQTPGQGLQFLFEYFSETQRNKGNFPGRFSGRQFSNSRSEMNVSTLELGDSALYLCASTRDSTLPNYGYTFGSGTRLTVV.

The chain employs TRBV5-1 and TRBJ2-1; 7 nucleotides align to TRBD2. This CDR3 is 14 amino acids long. V lost 1 base and J lost 6; bases outside the gene matches: 4. CDR1 is SGHRS and CDR2 is YFSETQ in the germline V gene. CDR3 sequence reads: CASSLTSDSNEQFF. CDR3 sequence (DNA): TGCGCCAGCAGCTTGACTAGCGACTCCAATGAGCAGTTCTTC.

This chain links TRBV2 with TRBJ2-5; no clear D. The CDR3 runs 13 residues. The V and J ends lost 11 bases and 3 bases respectively, with 16 bases between them. CDR1 and CDR2 (germline): SNHLY, FYNNEI. CDR3 DNA sequence: TGTGCCGGCTACAGACAAGTAAAAGAGACCCAGTACTTC. Translation gives CAGYRQVKETQYF.

This chain joins TRBV6-5 and TRBJ1-2; the match to TRBD1 covers 10 bases. Trimming at V came to 5 bases and at J to 7 bases, leaving 7 bases not matched to a gene. This CDR3 is built from 14 residues. Germline V CDR1 and CDR2: MNHEY, SVGAGI. CDR3 protein: CASSRDRGQSGYTF. In nucleotides, the CDR3 is TGTGCCAGCAGTCGAGACAGGGGGCAAAGTGGCTACACCTTC.

The J gene is TRBJ1-6, the V gene TRBV4-2, with TRBD1 as a possible D gene (6 bases). The CDR3 totals 15 residues. Germline V lookup: CDR1 LGHNA, CDR2 YNFKEQ. V lost 3 bases, J lost 7 bases, and 13 bases lay in between. The CDR3 loop reads CASSQLQGGNSPLHF. Written as DNA, the CDR3 is TGTGCCAGCAGCCAGCTACAGGGAGGGAATTCACCCCTCCACTTT.

This clone was seen more than once but under ten times. The rearrangement joins TRBV19 to TRBJ1-2, with TRBD1 as a possible D gene (6 bases). Germline CDR1 and CDR2: LNHDA and SQIVND (reference sequence). Trimming took 1 base from V and 8 from J, leaving 14 bases between them. The CDR3 contains 14 residues. The CDR3 sequence: CASSIVGAPGGYTF. CDR3 coding DNA: TGTGCCAGTAGTATAGTGGGGGCTCCAGGCGGCTACACCTTC.

At least ten counts were recorded for this clone. The genes are TRBV6-5 and TRBJ1-6; D is possibly TRBD1 (6 bases). CDR1 and CDR2 (germline): MNHEY, SVGAGI. This CDR3 has 15 residues. The V end was cut by 5 bases, the J end by 6 bases, with 14 bases between. The CDR3 loop reads CASSLSAQGNSPLHF. CDR3 bases: TGTGCCAGCAGTCTCTCGGCACAGGGTAATTCACCCCTCCACTTT.

The V and J genes are TRBV5-1 and TRBJ2-7; 7 bases match TRBD2. J gave up 3 bases and V 4 bases, and 22 bases lay outside the gene matches. Per the germline V gene, CDR1 is SGHRS and CDR2 is YFSETQ. The CDR3 is 19 residues long. CDR3 nucleotides: TGCGCCAGCAGCCCCAGAATGCTGACTAGCAGAGTCTCGAACTACGAGCAGTACTTC. Protein: CASSPRMLTSRVSNYEQYF.

This clone has just a few counts. The V gene is TRBV30, the J gene TRBJ1-1; weak D call: TRBD1 (5 bases). V was cut by 4 bases and J by 11 bases, with 20 bases left in between. Germline CDR1 GTSNPN, CDR2 SVGIG (reference sequence). This CDR3 has 13 amino acids. CDR3 sequence reads: CAWKVGPHPGAFF. The CDR3 nucleotides read TGTGCCTGGAAGGTGGGGCCGCACCCTGGGGCTTTCTTT.

This chain joins TRBV6-4 and TRBJ1-5, with D possibly being TRBD1 (6 bases). CDR3 length equals 15 residues. Trimming pared 3 bases from V and 0 bases from J, leaving 9 bases between. Germline CDR1 reads MRHNA; CDR2 reads SNTAGT. The CDR3 here is CASSEQGNSNQPQHF. The CDR3 coding sequence is TGTGCCAGCAGTGAACAGGGTAATAGCAATCAGCCCCAGCATTTT.

Points on this clone: At the DNA level, this CDR3 is encoded by other sequences in the same sample as well. This chain uses TRBV7-2 with TRBJ2-5, with 9 bases that match TRBD2. CDR1 is SGHTA, CDR2 FQGNSA, per germline. J gave up 5 bases and V 3 bases, and 4 bases lay outside the gene matches. This CDR3 is 14 amino acids long. The CDR3 DNA sequence: TGTGCCAGCAGCTTGGGCGGGGGGGTTGAGACCCAGTACTTC. It translates to CASSLGGGVETQYF.

The table lists this clone with a count of one. DNA for the CDR3: TGTGCCATCTCATACAGGGGCATGAACACTGAAGCTTTCTTT. This gives the protein CAISYRGMNTEAFF. The chain has TRBV21-1 and TRBJ1-1; TRBD1, as called in the table, went unchecked against the DNA. TRBV21-1 is reported as a pseudogene. The CDR3 is 14 residues long.

The chain recombines TRBV6-5 with TRBJ1-1; TRBD1 is a possible D gene (5 bases). Trimming cost V 6 bases and J 4 bases, with 12 bases left between them. CDR1 and CDR2 (germline): MNHEY, SVGAGI. CDR3 length: 13 residues. The chain's CDR3 is CASSGGWGTEAFF. The CDR3 bases are TGTGCCAGCAGCGGGGGATGGGGCACTGAAGCTTTCTTT.

The chain links TRBV6-1 to TRBJ2-7, with TRBD2 matching over 11 bases. The germline gives CDR1 MNHNS, CDR2 SASEGT. J lost 3 bases, V lost 4 bases, and 8 bases had no gene match. This CDR3 spans 16 amino acids. The CDR3: CASSALAGENRYEQYF. The CDR3 coding sequence is TGTGCCAGCAGTGCACTAGCGGGGGAAAACCGCTACGAGCAGTACTTC.

This CDR3 reads CASSPFTGGAGELFF. CDR3 DNA sequence: TGTGCCAGCAGCCCATTTACAGGGGGGGCCGGGGAGCTGTTTTTT. This sequence joins TRBV7-3 and TRBJ2-2; tentative D call: TRBD1 (8 bases). The germline V gene encodes CDR1 SGHTA and CDR2 FQGTGA. The CDR3 length is 15 residues. V lost 5 bases, J lost 6 bases, and 16 bases lay in between.

CDR3 in amino acids: CASSQEGGPYGAYNEQFF. The DNA of the CDR3 is TGTGCCAGCAGCCAAGAAGGAGGGCCCTATGGAGCCTACAATGAGCAGTTCTTC. V gene TRBV4-2 combines with J gene TRBJ2-1; perhaps TRBD2 as D (6 bases). The CDR3 is 18 amino acids. The germline V gene has CDR1 LGHNA and CDR2 YNFKEQ. Deletions cut 0 bases from V and 2 bases from J, with 17 bases between.